The present entry profiles one T cell receptor (beta chain) with its context. The data derive from a study of blood T cell repertoires in COVID-19. Across the study: The study drew acute and convalescent COVID-19 samples from the United States, Italy and Spain. PBMCs, B-cell-depleted T cells, or T cells provided the cDNA or gDNA that made up the material.

The germline V gene has CDR1 GTSNPN and CDR2 SVGIG (reference sequence). This CDR3 is built from 17 residues. The V segment lost 1 base and the J segment 6 bases; nucleotides outside the gene matches: 6. Per the study methods: Nucleated cell counts were estimated from reference gene primer amplification. Method: immunoSEQ multiplex PCR; TCRdb's copy keeps in-frame clones and lacks some. The V and J calls and clone size were taken over from that table, and D and trimming were inferred from the DNA. The sample comprises tens of thousands of clones, around 83% of which are singletons, and 25% rests with the top ten.

The V and J genes are TRBV30 and TRBJ2-4; 16 positions match TRBD2. What was sequenced was peripheral blood. The receptor comes from a man in his sixties with acute or convalescent COVID-19. This CDR3 reads CAWSAGTSGGAGNIQYF. CDR3 in DNA: TGTGCCTGGAGTGCCGGGACTAGCGGGGGGGCTGGAAACATTCAGTACTTC. Complete variable domain (other parts from reference TRBV30 and TRBJ2-4): SQTIHQWPATLVQPVGSPLSLECTVEGTSNPNLYWYRQAAGRGLQLLFYSVGIGQISSEVPQNLSASRPQDRQFILSSKKLLLSDSGFYLCAWSAGTSGGAGNIQYFGAGTRLSVL.